This TCR beta chain is from a study of blood T cell repertoires in COVID-19. Background on the study: Samples of COVID-19 (acute and convalescent) were obtained from the United States, Italy and Spain. Sources were T cells, B-cell-depleted T cells, or PBMCs; the material itself was cDNA or gDNA.

Enrolled during active infection, Seattle patients were then followed longitudinally. As handled by the study authors: Nucleated cell counts were estimated from reference gene primer amplification. Sequenced by immunoSEQ multiplex PCR; TCRdb stores in-frame clones only, minus some. The DNA gave D and trimming, while V, J and clone size come from that table. The table lists about 200,000 clones, around 79% of them singletons. This clone has just a few counts. The TCR was taken from a woman in her thirties or forties with COVID-19, enrolled during active disease. The sample comprised peripheral blood.

In DNA form, the CDR3 reads TGTGCCAGCAGCCCGGGTTCCGGACAACCGAGCTCTGGAAACACCATATATTTT. Translation: CASSPGSGQPSSGNTIYF. J is TRBJ1-3 and V is TRBV7-3; a possible D gene is TRBD1 (5 bases). Trimming took off 5 bases at V and 0 bases at J, with 20 bases between the two ends. Germline V gene data show CDR1 as SGHTA and CDR2 as FQGTGA. This CDR3 is built from 18 residues.